These 6 T cell receptor beta chains came from one sample sequenced in a study of control samples from healthy donors and cancer patients. Data came from immunoSEQ multiplex PCR; TCRdb stores just in-frame clones and leaves some out. The sample lists over 150,000 clones, about 95% occurring once. Sequenced sample: PBMCs. The receptors here all came from a man aged 55 to 70 with colorectal cancer.

Only one count was recorded for this clone. This rearrangement joins TRBV6-2 or TRBV6-3 to TRBJ1-2; D perhaps matches TRBD1 (6 bases). Trimming cost V 0 bases and J 8 bases, with 16 bases left between them. Germline V gives CDR1 MNHEY, CDR2 SVGEGT. The CDR3 length is 15 residues. The CDR3, as DNA: TGTGCCAGCAGTTACTCTTCAGGGGCGGTAAACGGCTACACCTTC. It codes for CASSYSSGAVNGYTF.

This chain connects TRBV19 to TRBJ2-4; D call uncertain. The CDR3 has 18 residues. Germline loops: CDR1 LNHDA, CDR2 SQIVND (reference sequence). Between the trimmed V and J ends, which lost 0 bases and 3 bases, there was a span of 18 bases. The CDR3 loop reads CASSIDFTQLGSKNIQYF. The DNA for the CDR3 is TGTGCCAGTAGTATAGATTTTACCCAATTGGGTAGCAAAAACATTCAGTACTTC.

This chain joins TRBV25-1 and TRBJ2-1; 8 bases align to TRBD2. This CDR3 region has 17 residues. Germline V gene data show CDR1 as MGHDK and CDR2 as SYGVNS. The junction had 12 bases not matched to a gene; V was cut back by 0 bases and J by 8 bases. CDR3 DNA sequence: TGTGCCAGCAGTGAATACGGCGGGGGGCCCTTAGCGTATGAGCAGTTCTTC. It is translated as CASSEYGGGPLAYEQFF.

The gene calls are TRBV27 and TRBJ2-7, with D possibly TRBD1 on 6 matching bases. Germline V gene sequence: CDR1 MNHEY, CDR2 SMNVEV (reference sequence). V dropped 0 bases and J dropped 3 bases, with 21 bases sitting between them. The CDR3 is 18 amino acids. CDR3 DNA: TGTGCCAGCAGTTTATCCCCTCCTCTCCGGGACATTCACTACGAGCAGTACTTC. Translating it yields CASSLSPPLRDIHYEQYF.

This chain connects TRBV4-3 to TRBJ1-5; D is ambiguous. CDR1 and CDR2 (germline): LGHNA, YSLEER. The V gene lost 0 bases and the J gene lost 0 bases, with 6 bases spanning the gap. The CDR3 spans 15 residues. CDR3 region: CASSQETYSNQPQHF. The CDR3 DNA follows: TGCGCCAGCAGCCAAGAGACGTATAGCAATCAGCCCCAGCATTTT.

The chain combines TRBV28 with TRBJ1-5; D uncertain. Per germline, CDR1 MDHEN and CDR2 SYDVKM. Trimming pared 6 bases from V and 0 bases from J, leaving 18 bases between. This CDR3 comprises 17 residues. The CDR3 reads CASREGPDKSSNQPQHF. In DNA, the CDR3 is TGTGCCAGCAGGGAAGGTCCAGATAAATCTAGCAATCAGCCCCAGCATTTT.